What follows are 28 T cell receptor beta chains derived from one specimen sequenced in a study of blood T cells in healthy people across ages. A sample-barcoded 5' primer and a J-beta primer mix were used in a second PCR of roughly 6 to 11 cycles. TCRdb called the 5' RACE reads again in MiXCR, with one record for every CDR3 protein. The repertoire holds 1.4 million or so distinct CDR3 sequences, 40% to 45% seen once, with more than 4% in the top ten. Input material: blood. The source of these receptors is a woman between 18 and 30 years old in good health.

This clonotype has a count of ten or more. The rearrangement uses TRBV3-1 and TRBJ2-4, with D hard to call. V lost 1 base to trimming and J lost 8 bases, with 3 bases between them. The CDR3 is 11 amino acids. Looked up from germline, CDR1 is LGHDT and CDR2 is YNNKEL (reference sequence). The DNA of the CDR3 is TGTGCCAGCAGCCAAGGGGACATTCAGTACTTC. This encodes CASSQGDIQYF.

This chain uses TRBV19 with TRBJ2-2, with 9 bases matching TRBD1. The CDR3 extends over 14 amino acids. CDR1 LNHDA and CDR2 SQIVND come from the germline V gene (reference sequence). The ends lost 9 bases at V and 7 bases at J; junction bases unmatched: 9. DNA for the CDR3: TGTGCCAGCCGGGACAGGGCTCTCATCGGGGAGCTGTTTTTT. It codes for CASRDRALIGELFF.

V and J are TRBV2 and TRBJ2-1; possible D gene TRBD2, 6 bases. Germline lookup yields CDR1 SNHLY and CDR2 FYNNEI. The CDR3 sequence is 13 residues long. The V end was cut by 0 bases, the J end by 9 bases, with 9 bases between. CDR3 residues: CASSEAAGGEQFF. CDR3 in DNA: TGTGCCAGCAGTGAAGCTGCCGGGGGTGAGCAGTTCTTC. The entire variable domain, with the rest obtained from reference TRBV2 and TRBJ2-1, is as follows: EPEVTQTPSHQVTQMGQEVILRCVPISNHLYFYWYRQILGQKVEFLVSFYNNEISEKSEIFDDQFSVERPDGSNFTLKIRSTKLEDSAMYFCASSEAAGGEQFFGPGTRLTVL.

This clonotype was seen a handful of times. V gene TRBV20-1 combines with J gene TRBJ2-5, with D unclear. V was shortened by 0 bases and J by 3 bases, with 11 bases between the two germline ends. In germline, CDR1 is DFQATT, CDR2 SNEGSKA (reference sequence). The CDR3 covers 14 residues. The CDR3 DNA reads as TGCAGTGCTAGAGATATGAGACGGGAAGAGACCCAGTACTTC. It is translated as CSARDMRREETQYF.

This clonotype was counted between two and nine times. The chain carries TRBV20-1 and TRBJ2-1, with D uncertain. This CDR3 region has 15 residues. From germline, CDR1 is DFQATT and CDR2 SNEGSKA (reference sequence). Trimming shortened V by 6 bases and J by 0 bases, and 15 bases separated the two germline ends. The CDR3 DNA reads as TGCAGTGCCCAAGGCGGTTCCCCCTCCTACAATGAGCAGTTCTTC. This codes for CSAQGGSPSYNEQFF.

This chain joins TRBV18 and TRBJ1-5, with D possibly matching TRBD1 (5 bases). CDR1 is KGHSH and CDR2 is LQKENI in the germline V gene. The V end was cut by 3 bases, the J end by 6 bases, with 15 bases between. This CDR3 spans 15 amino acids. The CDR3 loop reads CASSPQGEVGQPQHF. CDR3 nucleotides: TGTGCCAGCTCACCGCAGGGAGAGGTCGGTCAGCCCCAGCATTTT.

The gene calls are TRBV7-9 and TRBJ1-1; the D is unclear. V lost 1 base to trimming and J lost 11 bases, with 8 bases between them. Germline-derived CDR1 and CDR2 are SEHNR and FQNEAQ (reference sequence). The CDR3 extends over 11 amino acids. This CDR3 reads CASSLGQDAFF. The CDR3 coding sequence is TGTGCCAGCAGCTTAGGGCAGGATGCTTTCTTT.

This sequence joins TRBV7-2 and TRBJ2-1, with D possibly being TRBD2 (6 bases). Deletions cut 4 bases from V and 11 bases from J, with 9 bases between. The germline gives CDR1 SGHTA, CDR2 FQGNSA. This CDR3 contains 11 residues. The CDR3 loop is CASSSREQQFF. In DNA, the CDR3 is TGTGCCAGCAGCTCCCGGGAGCAGCAGTTCTTC.

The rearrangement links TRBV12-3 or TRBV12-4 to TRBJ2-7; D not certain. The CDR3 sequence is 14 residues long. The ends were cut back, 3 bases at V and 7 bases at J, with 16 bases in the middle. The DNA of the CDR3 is TGTGCCAGCAGTTTGTACGGTGCCCGGTGGGAGCAGTACTTC. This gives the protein CASSLYGARWEQYF.

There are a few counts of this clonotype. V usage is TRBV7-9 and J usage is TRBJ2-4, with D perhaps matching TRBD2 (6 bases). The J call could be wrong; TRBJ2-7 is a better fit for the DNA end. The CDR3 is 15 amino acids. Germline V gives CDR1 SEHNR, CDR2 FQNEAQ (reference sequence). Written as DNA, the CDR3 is TGTGCCAGCAGCTTAGTACAAAATATGCGGGGCGAGCAGTACTTC. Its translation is CASSLVQNMRGEQYF.

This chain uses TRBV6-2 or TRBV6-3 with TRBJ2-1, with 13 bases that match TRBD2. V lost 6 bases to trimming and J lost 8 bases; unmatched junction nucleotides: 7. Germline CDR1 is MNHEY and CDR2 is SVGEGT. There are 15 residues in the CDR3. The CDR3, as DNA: TGTGCCAGCAGCCGGACTAGCGGGAGTATCGATGAGCAGTTCTTC. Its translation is CASSRTSGSIDEQFF.

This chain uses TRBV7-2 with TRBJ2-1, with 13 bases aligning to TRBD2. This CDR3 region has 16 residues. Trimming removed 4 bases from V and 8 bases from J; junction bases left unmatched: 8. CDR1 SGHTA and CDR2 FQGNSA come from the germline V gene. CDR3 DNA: TGTGCCAGCAGCTATCGACTAGCGGGGGGCTGGGATGAGCAGTTCTTC. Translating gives CASSYRLAGGWDEQFF.

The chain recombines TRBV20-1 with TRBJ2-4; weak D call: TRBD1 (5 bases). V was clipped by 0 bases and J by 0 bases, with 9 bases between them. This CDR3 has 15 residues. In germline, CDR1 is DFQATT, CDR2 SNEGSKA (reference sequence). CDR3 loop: CSARDRTTAKNIQYF. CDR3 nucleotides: TGCAGTGCTAGAGATCGGACAACAGCCAAAAACATTCAGTACTTC.

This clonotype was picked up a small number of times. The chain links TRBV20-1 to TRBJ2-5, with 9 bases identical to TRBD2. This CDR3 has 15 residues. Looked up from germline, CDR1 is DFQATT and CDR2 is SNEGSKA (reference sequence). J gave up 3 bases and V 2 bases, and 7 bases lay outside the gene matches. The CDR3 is CSARSAGGPKETQYF. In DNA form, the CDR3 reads TGCAGTGCTAGAAGTGCGGGGGGGCCTAAAGAGACCCAGTACTTC.

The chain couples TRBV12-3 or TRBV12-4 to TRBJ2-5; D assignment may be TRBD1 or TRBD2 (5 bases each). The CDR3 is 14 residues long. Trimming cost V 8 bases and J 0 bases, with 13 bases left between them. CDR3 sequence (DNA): TGTGCCAGCCGGGGCCCGGGGAACCAAGAGACCCAGTACTTC. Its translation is CASRGPGNQETQYF.

CDR3 in amino acids: CASSPIRTGEQFF. CDR3 bases: TGTGCCAGCAGTCCAATCCGGACGGGTGAGCAGTTCTTC. J is TRBJ2-1 and V is TRBV7-2; no reliable D call. CDR3 length equals 13 residues. The V end lost 6 bases, the J end lost 9 bases, and 15 bases lay between the germline ends. The germline V gene encodes CDR1 SGHTA and CDR2 FQGNSA.

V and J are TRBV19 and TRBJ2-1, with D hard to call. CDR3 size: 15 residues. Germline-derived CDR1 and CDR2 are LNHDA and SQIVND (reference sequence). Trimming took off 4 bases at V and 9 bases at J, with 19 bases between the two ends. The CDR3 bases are TGTGCCAGTAGTAACACCGGCTTGGGCGACGGTGAGCAGTTCTTC. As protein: CASSNTGLGDGEQFF. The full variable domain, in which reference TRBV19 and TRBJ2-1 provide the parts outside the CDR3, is DGGITQSPKYLFRKEGQNVTLSCEQNLNHDAMYWYRQDPGQGLRLIYYSQIVNDFQKGDIAEGYSVSREKKESFPLTVTSAQKNPTAFYLCASSNTGLGDGEQFFGPGTRLTVL.

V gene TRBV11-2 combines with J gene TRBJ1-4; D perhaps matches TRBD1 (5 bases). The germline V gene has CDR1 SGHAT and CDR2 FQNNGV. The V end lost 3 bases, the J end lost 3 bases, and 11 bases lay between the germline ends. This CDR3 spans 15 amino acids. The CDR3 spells CASSFLKGPNEKLFF. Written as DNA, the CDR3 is TGTGCCAGCAGCTTTTTGAAGGGACCTAATGAAAAACTGTTTTTT. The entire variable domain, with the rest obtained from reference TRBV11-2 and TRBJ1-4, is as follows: EAGVAQSPRYKIIEKRQSVAFWCNPISGHATLYWYQQILGQGPKLLIQFQNNGVVDDSQLPKDRFSAERLKGVDSTLKIQPAKLEDSAVYLCASSFLKGPNEKLFFGSGTQLSVL.

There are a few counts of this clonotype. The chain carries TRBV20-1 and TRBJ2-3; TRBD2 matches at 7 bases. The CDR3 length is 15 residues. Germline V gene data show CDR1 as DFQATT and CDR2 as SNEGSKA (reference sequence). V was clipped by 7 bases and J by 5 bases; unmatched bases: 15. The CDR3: CSVQPAGRIRDTQYF. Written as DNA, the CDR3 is TGCAGTGTCCAGCCGGCCGGGAGGATACGAGATACGCAGTATTTT.

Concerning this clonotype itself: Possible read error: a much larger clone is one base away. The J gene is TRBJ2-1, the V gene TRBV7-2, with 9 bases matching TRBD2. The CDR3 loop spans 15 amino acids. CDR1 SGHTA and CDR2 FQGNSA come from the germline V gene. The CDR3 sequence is CAGSGGLAGYNEQFF. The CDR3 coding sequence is TGTGCCGGCAGCGGGGGACTAGCCGGATACAATGAGCAGTTCTTC.

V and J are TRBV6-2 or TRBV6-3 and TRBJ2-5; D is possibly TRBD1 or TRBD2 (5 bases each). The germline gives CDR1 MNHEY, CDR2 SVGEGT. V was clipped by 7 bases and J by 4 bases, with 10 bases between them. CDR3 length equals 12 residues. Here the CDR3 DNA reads TGTGCCAGCAATTGGGGGAGAGAGACCCAGTACTTC. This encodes CASNWGRETQYF.

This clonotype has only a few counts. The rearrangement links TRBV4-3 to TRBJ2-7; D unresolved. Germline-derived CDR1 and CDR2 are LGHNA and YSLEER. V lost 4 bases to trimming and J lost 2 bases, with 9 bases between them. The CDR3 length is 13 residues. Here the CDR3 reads CASSPRLAYEQYF. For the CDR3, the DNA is TGCGCCAGCAGCCCCAGACTGGCCTACGAGCAGTACTTC.

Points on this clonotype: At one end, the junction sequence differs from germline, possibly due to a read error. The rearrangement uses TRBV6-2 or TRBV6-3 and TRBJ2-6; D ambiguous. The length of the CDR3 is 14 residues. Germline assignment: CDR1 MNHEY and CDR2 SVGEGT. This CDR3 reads CASRQISRANVLTF. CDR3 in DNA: TGTGCCAGCAGACAGATCTCTAGGGCCAACGTCCTGACTTTC.

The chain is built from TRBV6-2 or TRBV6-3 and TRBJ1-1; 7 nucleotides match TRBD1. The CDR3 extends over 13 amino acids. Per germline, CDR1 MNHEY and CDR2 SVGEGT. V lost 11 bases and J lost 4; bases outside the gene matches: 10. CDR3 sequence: CAGRQGIGTEAFF. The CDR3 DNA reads TGTGCCGGCCGACAGGGAATAGGCACTGAAGCTTTCTTT.

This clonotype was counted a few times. CDR3 protein: CASSYTGGARTDTQYF. The CDR3 nucleotides read TGTGCCAGCAGCTACACAGGAGGGGCACGCACAGATACGCAGTATTTT. V and J are TRBV5-5 and TRBJ2-3; maybe TRBD2 (6 bases). Germline V gives CDR1 SGHKS, CDR2 YYEKEE (reference sequence). V shed 3 bases and J shed 1 base, with 15 bases lying between them. This CDR3 contains 16 residues.

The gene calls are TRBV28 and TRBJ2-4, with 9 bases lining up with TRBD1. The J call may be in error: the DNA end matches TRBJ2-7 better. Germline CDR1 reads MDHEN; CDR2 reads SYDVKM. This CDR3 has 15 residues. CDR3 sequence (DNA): TGTGCCAGCAGTCGATCGGGGACAGGGATCTACGAGCAGTACTTC. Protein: CASSRSGTGIYEQYF.

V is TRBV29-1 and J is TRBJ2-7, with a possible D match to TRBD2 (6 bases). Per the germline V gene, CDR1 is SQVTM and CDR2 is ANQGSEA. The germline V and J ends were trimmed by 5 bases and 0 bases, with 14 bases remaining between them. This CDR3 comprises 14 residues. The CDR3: CSVWGGASSYEQYF. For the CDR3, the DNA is TGCAGCGTTTGGGGCGGGGCGAGCTCCTACGAGCAGTACTTC.

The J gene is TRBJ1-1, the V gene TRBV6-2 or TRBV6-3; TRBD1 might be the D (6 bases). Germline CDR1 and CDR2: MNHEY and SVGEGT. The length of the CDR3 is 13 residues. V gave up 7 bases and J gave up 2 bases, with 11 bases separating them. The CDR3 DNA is TGTGCCAGCACGGGACACGCAAACACTGAAGCTTTCTTT. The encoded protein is CASTGHANTEAFF.